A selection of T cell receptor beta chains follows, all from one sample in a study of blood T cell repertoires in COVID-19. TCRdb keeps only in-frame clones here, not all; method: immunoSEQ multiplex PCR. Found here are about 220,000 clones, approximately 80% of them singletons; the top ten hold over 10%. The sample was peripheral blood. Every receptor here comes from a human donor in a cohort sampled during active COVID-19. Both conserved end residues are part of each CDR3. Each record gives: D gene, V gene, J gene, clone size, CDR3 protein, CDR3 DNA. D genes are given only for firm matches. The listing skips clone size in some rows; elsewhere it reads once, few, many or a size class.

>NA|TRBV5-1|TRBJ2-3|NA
CASSPDSSTDTQYF
TGCGCCAGCAGCCCGGACAGTTCCACAGATACGCAGTATTTT
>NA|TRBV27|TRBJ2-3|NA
CASSTRGQDTQYF
TGTGCCAGCAGTACCAGGGGCCAAGATACGCAGTATTTT
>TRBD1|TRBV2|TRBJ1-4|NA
CASTITGAGEKLFF
TGTGCCAGCACCATTACAGGGGCGGGAGAAAAACTGTTTTTT
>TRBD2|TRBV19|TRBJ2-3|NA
CASSTGLAVDTQYF
TGTGCCAGTAGCACGGGACTAGCAGTAGATACGCAGTATTTT
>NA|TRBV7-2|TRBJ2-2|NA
CASSSRDNGELFF
TGTGCCAGCAGCTCAAGGGACAACGGGGAGCTGTTTTTT
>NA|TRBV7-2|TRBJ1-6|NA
CASSKRRQSSYNSPLHF
TGTGCCAGCAGCAAGAGAAGACAGAGCTCCTATAATTCACCCCTCCACTTT
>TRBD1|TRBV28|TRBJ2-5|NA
CASSSQGKETQYF
TGTGCCAGCAGTTCACAGGGGAAGGAGACCCAGTACTTC
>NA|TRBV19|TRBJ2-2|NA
CATRQSNTGELFF
TGTGCCACCCGACAGTCGAACACCGGGGAGCTGTTTTTT
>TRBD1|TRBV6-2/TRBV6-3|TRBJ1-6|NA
CASSPDRASISPLHF
TGTGCCAGCAGCCCCGACAGGGCTTCCATTTCACCCCTCCACTTT
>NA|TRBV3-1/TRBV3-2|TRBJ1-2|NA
CASSGWQANGYTF
TGTGCCAGCAGCGGATGGCAGGCGAATGGCTACACCTTC
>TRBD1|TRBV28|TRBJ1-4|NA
CASSSWKTGRGEKLFF
TGTGCCAGCAGTTCTTGGAAGACAGGGCGGGGTGAAAAACTGTTTTTT
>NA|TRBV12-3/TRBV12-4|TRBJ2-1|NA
CASSFFREDEQFF
TGTGCCAGCAGTTTCTTCCGAGAAGATGAGCAGTTCTTC
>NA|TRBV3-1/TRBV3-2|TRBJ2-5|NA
CASSQTLGDQETQYF
TGTGCCAGCAGCCAAACGCTCGGGGATCAAGAGACCCAGTACTTC
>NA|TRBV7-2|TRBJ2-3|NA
CASSTQATDTQYF
TGTGCCAGCAGCACCCAAGCCACAGATACGCAGTATTTT
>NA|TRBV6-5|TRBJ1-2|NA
CASTPGFYGYTF
TGTGCCAGCACCCCAGGGTTTTATGGCTACACCTTC
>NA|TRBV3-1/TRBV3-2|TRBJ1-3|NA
CASSQDMTEGNTIYF
TGTGCCAGCAGCCAAGATATGACAGAAGGAAACACCATATATTTT
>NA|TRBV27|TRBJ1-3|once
CASSPGTGNTIYF
TGTGCCAGCAGTCCCGGGACTGGAAACACCATATATTTT
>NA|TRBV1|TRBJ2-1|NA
CTSSLRTSRYNEQFF
TGCACCAGCAGCCTCCGGACTAGCCGGTACAATGAGCAGTTCTTC
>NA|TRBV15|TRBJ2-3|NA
CATSSRFKLGTDTQYF
TGTGCCACCAGCAGCCGCTTCAAGCTGGGCACAGATACGCAGTATTTT
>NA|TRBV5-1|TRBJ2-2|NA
CASSLQGTTNTGELFF
TGCGCCAGCAGCTTGCAGGGGACTACGAACACCGGGGAGCTGTTTTTT
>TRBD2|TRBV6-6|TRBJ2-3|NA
CASSSLAGDTDTQYF
TGTGCCAGCAGTTCCCTAGCGGGGGACACAGATACGCAGTATTTT
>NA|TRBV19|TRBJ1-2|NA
CASSNSQGNYGYTF
TGTGCCAGTAGTAACTCACAGGGAAACTATGGCTACACCTTC
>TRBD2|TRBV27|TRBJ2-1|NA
CASKVRREGNEQFF
TGTGCCAGCAAGGTGCGTCGGGAGGGCAATGAGCAGTTCTTC
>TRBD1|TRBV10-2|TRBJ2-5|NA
CASLGQVGETQYF
TGCGCCTCGCTCGGACAGGTCGGGGAGACCCAGTACTTC
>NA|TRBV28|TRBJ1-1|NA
CASSRGDREAWAFF
TGTGCCAGCAGTAGGGGGGATCGGGAGGCTTGGGCTTTCTTT
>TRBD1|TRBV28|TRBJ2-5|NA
CASSSPGQGETQYF
TGTGCCAGCAGTTCCCCCGGACAGGGAGAGACCCAGTACTTC
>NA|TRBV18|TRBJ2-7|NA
CASSPSQNSYEQYF
TGTGCCAGCTCACCGTCTCAGAACTCCTACGAGCAGTACTTC
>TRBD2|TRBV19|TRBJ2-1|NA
CASTMSAGGYNEQFF
TGTGCCAGTACCATGTCGGCGGGGGGATACAATGAGCAGTTCTTC
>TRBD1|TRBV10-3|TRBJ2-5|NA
CAIGDRGAQETQYF
TGTGCCATCGGTGACAGGGGAGCCCAAGAGACCCAGTACTTC
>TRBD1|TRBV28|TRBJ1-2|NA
CASGQGAYGYTF
TGTGCCAGCGGACAGGGCGCTTATGGCTACACCTTC
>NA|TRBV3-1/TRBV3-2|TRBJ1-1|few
CASSPDSYTEAFF
TGTGCCAGCAGCCCCGACAGTTACACTGAAGCTTTCTTT
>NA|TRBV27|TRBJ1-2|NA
CASSFGWGPSYGYTF
TGTGCCAGCAGTTTCGGGTGGGGGCCCTCCTATGGCTACACCTTC
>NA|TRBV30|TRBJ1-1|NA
CAWRTAFNTEAFF
TGTGCCTGGAGAACAGCCTTTAACACTGAAGCTTTCTTT
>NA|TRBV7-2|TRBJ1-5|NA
CASSLAFRSVQPQHF
TGTGCCAGCAGCTTAGCTTTCCGGTCTGTCCAGCCCCAGCATTTT
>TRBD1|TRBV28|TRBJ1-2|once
CASSTGTGSSSGGYTF
TGTGCCAGCAGTACCGGGACAGGGTCCTCCTCTGGTGGCTACACCTTC
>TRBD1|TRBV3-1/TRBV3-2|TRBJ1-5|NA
CASSQTGSNQPQHF
TGTGCCAGCAGCCAGACAGGGAGCAATCAGCCCCAGCATTTT
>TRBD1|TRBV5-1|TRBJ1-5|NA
CASSLDGQGGNQPQHF
TGCGCCAGCAGCTTGGACGGACAGGGAGGCAATCAGCCCCAGCATTTT
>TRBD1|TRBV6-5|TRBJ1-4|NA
CATKFGTEEKLFF
TGTGCCACCAAATTCGGGACAGAAGAAAAACTGTTTTTT
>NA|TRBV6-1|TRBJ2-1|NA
CASSEGAGEQFF
TGTGCCAGCAGTGAAGGAGCCGGGGAGCAGTTCTTC
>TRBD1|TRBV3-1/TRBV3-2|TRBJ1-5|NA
CASSSGGQYNQPQHF
TGTGCCAGCAGCTCCGGGGGACAGTACAATCAGCCCCAGCATTTT